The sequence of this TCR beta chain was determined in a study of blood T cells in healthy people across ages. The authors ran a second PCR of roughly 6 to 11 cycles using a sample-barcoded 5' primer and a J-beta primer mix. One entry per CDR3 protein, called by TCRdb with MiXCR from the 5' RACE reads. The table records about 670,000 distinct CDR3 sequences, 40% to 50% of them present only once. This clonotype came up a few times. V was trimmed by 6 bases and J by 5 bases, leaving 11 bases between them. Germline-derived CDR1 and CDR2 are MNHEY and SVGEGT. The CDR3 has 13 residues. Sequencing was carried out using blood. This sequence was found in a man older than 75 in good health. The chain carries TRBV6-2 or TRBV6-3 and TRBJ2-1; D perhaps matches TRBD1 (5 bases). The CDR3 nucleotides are TGTGCCAGCAGAACGACAGCCGACAATGAGCAGTTCTTC. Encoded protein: CASRTTADNEQFF.